The 29 T cell receptor beta chains below all came from one sample that was sequenced in a study of lymphopenia after photon versus proton radiotherapy. TCRdb's table, derived via immunoSEQ multiplex PCR, lists solely in-frame clones and lacks some. The sample carries approximately 150,000 clones, 70% to 90% recorded once. This sample comprised peripheral blood, obtained from a patient treated with photon-based radiotherapy. The source of these receptors is a man aged 50 or older with gastric cancer.

J is TRBJ2-7 and V is TRBV7-9; 8 bases are shared with TRBD1. V was clipped by 4 bases and J by 1 base; unmatched bases: 15. CDR1 is SEHNR and CDR2 is FQNEAQ in the germline V gene (reference sequence). This CDR3 is 18 amino acids long. The CDR3 coding sequence is TGTGCCAGCAGCTCGAGATACATTGGACAGGGTGGGTCCTACGAGCAGTACTTC. It encodes CASSSRYIGQGGSYEQYF.

The chain uses TRBV6-6 and TRBJ2-3; 9 bases are a match to TRBD1. This CDR3 comprises 16 residues. J was trimmed by 3 bases and V by 6 bases; bases with no gene match: 10. Germline CDR1 is MNHNY and CDR2 is SVGAGI (reference sequence). The CDR3 spells CASSQGTGSTTDTQYF. The DNA of the CDR3 is TGTGCCAGCAGCCAAGGGACAGGGAGTACGACAGATACGCAGTATTTT.

The chain is built from TRBV5-1 and TRBJ2-5; D is unclear. The CDR3 has 15 amino acids. The germline CDR1 and CDR2 sequences are SGHRS and YFSETQ. The V gene lost 0 bases and the J gene lost 0 bases, with 9 bases spanning the gap. The CDR3 protein is CASSLGARYQETQYF. The CDR3 nucleotides are TGCGCCAGCAGCTTGGGGGCCAGGTACCAAGAGACCCAGTACTTC.

This rearrangement joins TRBV6-6 to TRBJ2-7; 11 nucleotides match TRBD1. CDR1 MNHNY and CDR2 SVGAGI come from the germline V gene (reference sequence). J lost 6 bases, V lost 4 bases, and 5 bases had no gene match. The CDR3 covers 14 residues. The CDR3 loop is CASSLGQGGSEQYF. CDR3 sequence (DNA): TGTGCCAGCAGTTTGGGACAGGGGGGGTCCGAGCAGTACTTC.

This chain joins TRBV7-3 and TRBJ2-3, with D possibly being TRBD1 (6 bases). CDR3 length: 14 residues. The germline V gene has CDR1 SGHTA and CDR2 FQGTGA. V was clipped by 5 bases and J by 6 bases, with 15 bases between them. In nucleotides, the CDR3 is TGTGCCAGCAGCACGACAGGCTCACTCGATACGCAGTATTTT. This sequence encodes CASSTTGSLDTQYF.

The J gene is TRBJ1-5, the V gene TRBV2; TRBD1 matches at 10 bases. Trimming took 4 bases from V and 0 from J; bases not matched to a gene: 9. Germline loops: CDR1 SNHLY, CDR2 FYNNEI. This CDR3 is 18 amino acids long. This CDR3 is CASSGPWTGGHSNQPQHF. CDR3 sequence (DNA): TGTGCCAGCAGTGGACCTTGGACAGGGGGACATAGCAATCAGCCCCAGCATTTT.

The rearrangement links TRBV5-1 to TRBJ2-3; D unclear. CDR1 and CDR2 from the germline V gene are SGHRS and YFSETQ. Trimming took off 4 bases at V and 0 bases at J, with 9 bases between the two ends. The CDR3 loop spans 14 amino acids. The CDR3, as DNA: TGCGCCAGCAGCGCCGGTTCGAGCACAGATACGCAGTATTTT. It specifies CASSAGSSTDTQYF.

The genes are TRBV6-6 and TRBJ1-1, with D uncertain. Trimming shortened V by 5 bases and J by 1 base, and 8 bases separated the two germline ends. The CDR3 totals 13 residues. CDR1 is MNHNY and CDR2 is SVGAGI in the germline V gene (reference sequence). The DNA for the CDR3 is TGTGCCAGCAGTCTGATGGGGAACACTGAAGCTTTCTTT. It codes for CASSLMGNTEAFF.

This clone was seen just once. V gene TRBV20-1 combines with J gene TRBJ2-1; unclear D gene. The CDR3 extends over 11 amino acids. The V gene lost 4 bases and the J gene lost 10 bases, with 11 bases spanning the gap. Germline CDR1 is DFQATT and CDR2 is SNEGSKA (reference sequence). The CDR3 region has the DNA TGCAGTGCTATTCGCGGCAAGGAGCAGTTCTTC. Translation gives CSAIRGKEQFF.

This clone turned up a few times. The CDR3: CASSLDNLAGKQFF. The CDR3 region has the DNA TGTGCCAGCAGCTTAGATAACCTAGCGGGGAAGCAGTTCTTC. The chain joins TRBV11-2 to TRBJ2-1; 9 bases line up with TRBD2. V was clipped by 0 bases and J by 11 bases; unmatched bases: 5. CDR3 length: 14 amino acids. CDR1 and CDR2 (germline): SGHAT, FQNNGV.

This clone was counted once. The chain links TRBV19 to TRBJ1-5, with D uncertain. The CDR3 has 13 amino acids. Deletions cut 1 base from V and 5 bases from J, with 6 bases between. Germline CDR1 reads LNHDA; CDR2 reads SQIVND (reference sequence). CDR3 residues: CASSIGAYQPQHF. The CDR3 DNA reads as TGTGCCAGTAGTATAGGGGCATATCAGCCCCAGCATTTT. The full variable domain, in which reference TRBV19 and TRBJ1-5 provide the parts outside the CDR3, is DGGITQSPKYLFRKEGQNVTLSCEQNLNHDAMYWYRQDPGQGLRLIYYSQIVNDFQKGDIAEGYSVSREKKESFPLTVTSAQKNPTAFYLCASSIGAYQPQHFGDGTRLSIL.

V is TRBV27 and J is TRBJ2-2, with D possibly TRBD1 on 6 matching bases. V shed 2 bases and J shed 5 bases, with 12 bases lying between them. Germline V gene data show CDR1 as MNHEY and CDR2 as SMNVEV (reference sequence). The CDR3 length is 15 residues. The CDR3 is CASSLGQGKTGELFF. The DNA for the CDR3 is TGTGCCAGCAGTTTAGGGCAGGGGAAGACCGGGGAGCTGTTTTTT.

This clone was picked up one time. V gene TRBV7-9 combines with J gene TRBJ2-7; TRBD2 aligns across 15 bases. J was trimmed by 3 bases and V by 6 bases; bases with no gene match: 12. The CDR3 runs 18 residues. The germline CDR1 and CDR2 sequences are SEHNR and FQNEAQ (reference sequence). In nucleotides, the CDR3 is TGTGCCAGCAGACGGACTAGCGGGAGGGCCGTACGGGACTACGAGCAGTACTTC. This gives the protein CASRRTSGRAVRDYEQYF. Full variable domain (outside the CDR3, taken from reference TRBV7-9 and TRBJ2-7): DTGVSQNPRHKITKRGQNVTFRCDPISEHNRLYWYRQTLGQGPEFLTYFQNEAQLEKSRLLSDRFSAERPKGSFSTLEIQRTEQGDSAMYLCASRRTSGRAVRDYEQYFGPGTRLTVT.

The chain is built from TRBV5-8 and TRBJ1-5, with D possibly matching TRBD1 (5 bases). This CDR3 has 16 residues. Trimming cost V 4 bases and J 2 bases, with 16 bases left between them. CDR1 and CDR2 from the germline V gene are SGHTS and YDEGEE. CDR3 in DNA: TGTGCCAGCAGCAAAATTCCAGGGAAAGGCAATCAGCCCCAGCATTTT. It is translated as CASSKIPGKGNQPQHF.

This clone was found a few times. The rearrangement joins TRBV28 to TRBJ1-2; tentative D call: TRBD1 (6 bases). Germline V gene sequence: CDR1 MDHEN, CDR2 SYDVKM. The CDR3 is 13 residues long. V was pared by 7 bases and J by 4 bases, with 13 bases between. The CDR3 nucleotides are TGTGCCAGCATCGGGGGGGCGGCCTATGGCTACACCTTC. Encoded protein: CASIGGAAYGYTF.

The rearrangement links TRBV4-1 to TRBJ1-2, with D hard to call. From germline, CDR1 is MGHRA and CDR2 YSYEKL. The V end was cut by 2 bases, the J end by 8 bases, with 9 bases between. The CDR3 is 12 residues long. The CDR3 DNA reads as TGCGCCAGCAGCCAAAAGTCGGGAGGCTACACCTTC. It codes for CASSQKSGGYTF.

The chain links TRBV1 to TRBJ1-5; TRBD1, as called in the table, went unchecked against the DNA. TRBV1 has pseudogene status. The CDR3 length is 15 residues. The CDR3 reads CTSKQGPGSNQPQHF. The CDR3 DNA sequence: TGCACCAGCAAACAGGGGCCGGGGAGCAATCAGCCCCAGCATTTT.

The V gene is TRBV11-2, the J gene TRBJ2-3; D remains ambiguous. The V end was cut by 5 bases, the J end by 1 base, with 7 bases between. Germline V gene data show CDR1 as SGHAT and CDR2 as FQNNGV. This CDR3 contains 13 residues. CDR3 in amino acids: CASSRARTDTQYF. The CDR3 DNA reads TGTGCCAGCAGCCGGGCCCGCACAGATACGCAGTATTTT.

This clone has more than one count but fewer than ten. Different DNA sequences within this sample yield the same CDR3. V is TRBV7-9 and J is TRBJ1-4; the match to TRBD1 covers 8 bases. This CDR3 region has 14 residues. Unmatched junction bases numbered 1, after V lost 5 bases and J lost 2 bases. Germline loops: CDR1 SEHNR, CDR2 FQNEAQ (reference sequence). CDR3 nucleotide sequence: TGTGCCAGCAGCCGGACAGGGACTAATGAAAAACTGTTTTTT. Amino acid sequence: CASSRTGTNEKLFF.

The chain is built from TRBV19 and TRBJ2-7; TRBD2 aligns across 12 bases. The germline V gene encodes CDR1 LNHDA and CDR2 SQIVND (reference sequence). The CDR3 contains 17 residues. Trimming removed 5 bases from V and 3 bases from J; junction bases left unmatched: 11. Here the CDR3 DNA reads TGTGCCAGTAGTCCCGGCCGACTAGCGGGAGCTCACTACGAGCAGTACTTC. It specifies CASSPGRLAGAHYEQYF.

The chain recombines TRBV2 with TRBJ1-1; tentatively, D is TRBD1 (5 bases). The CDR3 consists of 15 residues. Deletions cut 6 bases from V and 5 bases from J, with 19 bases between. Germline lookup yields CDR1 SNHLY and CDR2 FYNNEI. CDR3 sequence: CASSRDSGVGTEAFF. CDR3 sequence (DNA): TGTGCCAGCAGCAGGGACTCGGGGGTAGGGACTGAAGCTTTCTTT. Complete variable domain (other parts from reference TRBV2 and TRBJ1-1): EPEVTQTPSHQVTQMGQEVILRCVPISNHLYFYWYRQILGQKVEFLVSFYNNEISEKSEIFDDQFSVERPDGSNFTLKIRSTKLEDSAMYFCASSRDSGVGTEAFFGQGTRLTVV.

The CDR3: CASSLDGAGSNQPQHF. As DNA, the CDR3 is TGTGCCAGCAGCTTAGACGGGGCAGGAAGCAATCAGCCCCAGCATTTT. The chain links TRBV7-9 to TRBJ1-5; weak D call: TRBD1 (5 bases). The CDR3 is 16 residues long. V lost 1 base and J 1 base, leaving 11 bases between the germline ends. The germline V gene encodes CDR1 SEHNR and CDR2 FQNEAQ (reference sequence). The full variable domain, with the rest looked up from reference TRBV7-9 and TRBJ1-5, is DTGVSQNPRHKITKRGQNVTFRCDPISEHNRLYWYRQTLGQGPEFLTYFQNEAQLEKSRLLSDRFSAERPKGSFSTLEIQRTEQGDSAMYLCASSLDGAGSNQPQHFGDGTRLSIL.

The chain is built from TRBV19 and TRBJ2-1, with TRBD2 matching over 9 bases. The CDR3 has 15 amino acids. From germline, CDR1 is LNHDA and CDR2 SQIVND (reference sequence). With V trimmed by 3 bases and J by 8 bases, 8 bases remained unmatched. CDR3 amino acids: CASSIVLGGRDEQFF. Written as DNA, the CDR3 is TGTGCCAGTAGTATCGTCCTTGGCGGGAGGGATGAGCAGTTCTTC.

V usage is TRBV15 and J usage is TRBJ2-1; 15 bases are a match to TRBD2. The germline gives CDR1 LNHNV, CDR2 YYDKDF (reference sequence). This CDR3 contains 18 residues. V trimming: 0 bases; J trimming: 6 bases; junction bases outside the gene matches: 6. CDR3 nucleotides: TGTGCCACCAGCAGAGATGCAGGGACTAGCGGGAGGACCAATGAGCAGTTCTTC. This translates into CATSRDAGTSGRTNEQFF.

V gene TRBV10-3 combines with J gene TRBJ1-3; 7 positions match TRBD1. CDR3 length: 16 amino acids. The J segment lost 4 bases and the V segment lost 4 bases, leaving 10 bases of the junction unmatched. The V gene's germline CDR1 is ENHRY and CDR2 SYGVKD. The CDR3 loop reads CAISVVNRGAGNTIYF. DNA for the CDR3: TGTGCCATCAGTGTGGTCAACAGGGGTGCCGGAAACACCATATATTTT.

V and J are TRBV4-1 and TRBJ2-1; weak D call: TRBD2 (6 bases). CDR3 length: 16 residues. Germline CDR1 and CDR2: MGHRA and YSYEKL. Trimming cost V 3 bases and J 6 bases, with 18 bases left between them. The DNA for the CDR3 is TGCGCCAGCAGCCAGGGGGGACGACACGGACTCAATGAGCAGTTCTTC. This sequence encodes CASSQGGRHGLNEQFF.

CDR3 residues: CAWRKAPSYEQYF. CDR3 sequence (DNA): TGTGCCTGGAGAAAGGCACCCTCCTACGAGCAGTACTTC. The chain combines TRBV30 with TRBJ2-7; no firm D call. Germline CDR1 reads GTSNPN; CDR2 reads SVGIG (reference sequence). The CDR3 consists of 13 residues. Trimming removed 3 bases from V and 0 bases from J, with 9 bases in between.

The chain uses TRBV9 and TRBJ2-2, with 7 bases aligning to TRBD1. Germline V CDR1 and CDR2: SGDLS, YYNGEE. The CDR3 is 15 residues long. The V and J ends lost 0 bases and 4 bases, in that order; junction bases with no gene match: 3. The CDR3 loop reads CASSVAEGATGELFF. CDR3 in DNA: TGTGCCAGCAGCGTAGCTGAGGGGGCCACCGGGGAGCTGTTTTTT.

The chain couples TRBV6-5 to TRBJ1-1, with TRBD1 as a possible D gene (5 bases). The CDR3 spans 13 residues. The germline V and J ends were trimmed by 0 bases and 4 bases, with 6 bases remaining between them. Germline values: CDR1 MNHEY, CDR2 SVGAGI. DNA for the CDR3: TGTGCCAGCAGTTACTCTCAGGGCACTGAAGCTTTCTTT. It encodes CASSYSQGTEAFF.